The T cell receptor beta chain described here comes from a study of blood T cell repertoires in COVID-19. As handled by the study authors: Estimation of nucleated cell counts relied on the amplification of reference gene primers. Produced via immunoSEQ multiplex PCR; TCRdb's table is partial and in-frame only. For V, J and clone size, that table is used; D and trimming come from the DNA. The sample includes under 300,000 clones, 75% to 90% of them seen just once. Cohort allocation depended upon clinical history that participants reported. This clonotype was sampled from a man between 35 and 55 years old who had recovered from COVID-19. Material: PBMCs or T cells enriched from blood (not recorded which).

CDR3 region: CSVRDRAMGQYF. Here the CDR3 DNA reads TGCAGCGTCCGGGACAGGGCTATGGGGCAGTACTTC. The J gene is TRBJ2-7, the V gene TRBV29-1; the match to TRBD1 covers 9 bases. Germline V gives CDR1 SQVTM, CDR2 ANQGSEA. After removal of 6 bases from V and 9 bases from J, the junction contained 9 bases not matched to a gene. CDR3 length equals 12 residues.